The clone carrying this T cell receptor beta chain has only a few counts. Its cognate antigen is unknown. The data derive from a study of T cells in Graves' hyperthyroidism and ophthalmopathy. General study findings and limits: Researchers found most expanded thyroid clonotypes above 0.001 in blood as well.

Disease duration was under 3 months in the ophthalmopathy patients, who also had a Clinical Activity Score of at least 3 and a NOSPECS grade of at least 4. Researchers amplified the TCR beta CDR3 regions from RNA transcripts. First-round RT-PCR with HTBI primers amplified the TCR CDR3 region. Each CDR3 protein is one row after TCRdb ran MiXCR on the multiplex PCR reads. The sample contains some 550,000 distinct CDR3 sequences, more than 15% of which appear only once. Germline lookup yields CDR1 SGHTA and CDR2 FQGNSA. Losses at the gene ends were 0 bases for V and 4 bases for J; bases not matched to a gene: 6. The CDR3 has 15 amino acids.

Sequencing was performed on blood. The sequence came from a woman between 40 and 50 years old with Graves' ophthalmopathy. This chain links TRBV7-2 with TRBJ2-7, with 7 bases lining up with TRBD2. In DNA, the CDR3 is TGTGCCAGCAGCTTAGCGGCGGGGGAAAAGTACGAGCAGTACTTC. Amino acids: CASSLAAGEKYEQYF.